Sequencing of this T cell receptor beta chain was carried out in a study of post-analysis software for immune sequencing data. Study findings and constraints: When patients were compared with controls, four or five TRBV segments were more frequent, TRBV5-6, TRBV5-1 and TRBV20-1 among them. Strong co-clustering by F measure linked samples that shared a preparation batch.

V was pared by 6 bases and J by 2 bases, with 17 bases between. The CDR3 has 16 amino acids. Germline CDR1 reads MDHEN; CDR2 reads SYDVKM. Unique-molecular-identifier-tagged TCR beta cDNA libraries were used. Out of roughly 0.85 to 10 million T cells, a few hundred thousand cDNA molecules were generated. Each CDR3 protein gets one entry after TCRdb re-called the PCR reads with MiXCR. The table lists some 260,000 distinct CDR3 sequences, roughly a third of them singletons. This clonotype was counted only a few times. What it binds is unknown. The sequence was collected from a girl between 5 and 17 years old with multiple sclerosis. Sequencing used blood. The chain joins TRBV28 to TRBJ2-1; no reliable D call. The CDR3 sequence: CASSDEALIPYNEQFF. The CDR3 bases are TGTGCCAGCAGCGACGAAGCGCTGATTCCCTACAATGAGCAGTTCTTC.